The rows below give T cell receptor beta chains drawn from one sample of a study of neoadjuvant anti-PD-1 for oral cavity cancer. TCRdb's copy holds only in-frame clones and misses some; the assay was immunoSEQ multiplex PCR. The table lists about 79,000 clones, about 83% of them singletons, with about 3.7% in the top ten. The sample in question was PBMCs, obtained before nivolumab (anti-PD-1) treatment. These receptors all stem from a person aged 35-79 years with oral cavity squamous cell carcinoma. The CDR3 runs from the conserved cysteine through the conserved F or W. The order of the fields is V gene, clone size, CDR3 length, J gene, D gene, CDR3 protein, CDR3 DNA. A D gene is named only where the DNA matches it firmly. Clone size appears in some rows only: once, few, many, or a class for an expanded clone.

V gene: TRBV2
clone size: .
CDR3 length: 14
J gene: TRBJ1-1
D gene: .
CDR3 protein: CASSRRQENTEAFF
CDR3 DNA: TGTGCCAGCAGTCGCCGACAGGAGAACACTGAAGCTTTCTTT

V gene: TRBV4-1
clone size: .
CDR3 length: 15
J gene: TRBJ2-5
D gene: TRBD2
CDR3 protein: CASSQDPGGGKTQYF
CDR3 DNA: TGCGCCAGCAGCCAAGATCCAGGCGGGGGAAAGACCCAGTACTTC

V gene: TRBV6-1
clone size: .
CDR3 length: 14
J gene: TRBJ1-4
D gene: .
CDR3 protein: CASREGSTNEKLFF
CDR3 DNA: TGTGCCAGCAGGGAGGGTTCAACTAATGAAAAACTGTTTTTT

V gene: TRBV2
clone size: .
CDR3 length: 15
J gene: TRBJ2-1
D gene: .
CDR3 protein: CASKGGDGAYNEQFF
CDR3 DNA: TGTGCCAGCAAAGGGGGGGACGGGGCCTACAATGAGCAGTTCTTC

V gene: TRBV5-6
clone size: few
CDR3 length: 10
J gene: TRBJ1-2
D gene: .
CDR3 protein: CASSSYGYTF
CDR3 DNA: TGTGCCAGCAGCTCCTATGGCTACACCTTC

V gene: TRBV28
clone size: .
CDR3 length: 13
J gene: TRBJ1-1
D gene: .
CDR3 protein: CASRGPSYTEAFF
CDR3 DNA: TGTGCCAGCAGGGGACCGTCTTACACTGAAGCTTTCTTT

V gene: TRBV5-1
clone size: once
CDR3 length: 15
J gene: TRBJ2-5
D gene: .
CDR3 protein: CASRAWGGNQETQYF
CDR3 DNA: TGCGCCAGCCGAGCATGGGGTGGGAACCAAGAGACCCAGTACTTC

V gene: TRBV5-4
clone size: .
CDR3 length: 15
J gene: TRBJ2-7
D gene: .
CDR3 protein: CASSRGGTGFYEQYF
CDR3 DNA: TGTGCCAGCAGCCGGGGGGGGACAGGTTTCTACGAGCAGTACTTC

V gene: TRBV6-5
clone size: .
CDR3 length: 15
J gene: TRBJ2-5
D gene: TRBD2
CDR3 protein: CASKTGLAGGETQYF
CDR3 DNA: TGTGCCAGCAAAACCGGACTAGCGGGAGGAGAGACCCAGTACTTC

V gene: TRBV27
clone size: .
CDR3 length: 14
J gene: TRBJ1-4
D gene: .
CDR3 protein: CASSLRTPNEKLFF
CDR3 DNA: TGTGCCAGCAGTCTGAGAACTCCTAATGAAAAACTGTTTTTT

V gene: TRBV19
clone size: .
CDR3 length: 12
J gene: TRBJ1-1
D gene: .
CDR3 protein: CASSMSGTEAFF
CDR3 DNA: TGTGCCAGTAGCATGTCCGGGACTGAAGCTTTCTTT

V gene: TRBV2
clone size: .
CDR3 length: 14
J gene: TRBJ1-1
D gene: .
CDR3 protein: CASSDGTWNTEAFF
CDR3 DNA: TGTGCCAGCAGTGACGGGACTTGGAACACTGAAGCTTTCTTT

V gene: TRBV5-1
clone size: .
CDR3 length: 14
J gene: TRBJ2-3
D gene: .
CDR3 protein: CASSLAGGPDTQYF
CDR3 DNA: TGCGCCAGCAGCTTGGCCGGGGGACCAGATACGCAGTATTTT